The 13 T cell receptor beta chains listed next were all sequenced from one sample in a study of blood T cell repertoires in COVID-19. Method: immunoSEQ multiplex PCR; TCRdb's copy keeps in-frame clones and lacks some. The sample has roughly 230,000 clones; around 87% are singletons. Sequences were obtained from peripheral blood. All receptors derive from a woman in her fifties or sixties with COVID-19, enrolled during active disease.

This rearrangement joins TRBV5-4 to TRBJ1-2; possibly TRBD1 for D (5 bases). The CDR3 length is 14 residues. Trimming cost V 3 bases and J 8 bases, with 17 bases left between them. In germline, CDR1 is SGHNT, CDR2 YYREEE (reference sequence). Written as DNA, the CDR3 is TGTGCCAGCAGCTCCCCCTGGGGGGATACCGGCTACACCTTC. Translation: CASSSPWGDTGYTF.

The chain links TRBV3-1 (or the pseudogene TRBV3-2) to TRBJ1-2; D call uncertain. CDR1 and CDR2 (germline): LGHDT, YNNKEL (reference sequence). Trimming shortened V by 1 base and J by 4 bases, and 13 bases separated the two germline ends. CDR3 size: 15 residues. CDR3 sequence reads: CASSQANRRSYGYTF. DNA of the CDR3: TGTGCCAGCAGCCAAGCCAACCGGCGGAGCTATGGCTACACCTTC.

V is TRBV6-5 and J is TRBJ2-1; 8 bases are shared with TRBD1. Germline-derived CDR1 and CDR2 are MNHEY and SVGAGI. The CDR3 totals 15 residues. The trim removed 6 bases at V and 0 bases at J, leaving 4 bases unmatched. The CDR3 protein is CASSRDRPSYNEQFF. For the CDR3, the DNA is TGTGCCAGCAGCAGGGACAGGCCCTCCTACAATGAGCAGTTCTTC.

This clone has only one observation. The chain employs TRBV19 and TRBJ1-4; D call uncertain. This CDR3 comprises 14 residues. CDR1 and CDR2 from the germline V gene are LNHDA and SQIVND (reference sequence). The ends were cut back, 9 bases at V and 8 bases at J, with 19 bases in the middle. CDR3 nucleotides: TGTGCCAGCACCTCACCCCGCCTAAGAGAAAAACTGTTTTTT. The encoded protein is CASTSPRLREKLFF.

In its sample, this clone was seen a few times. The rearrangement uses TRBV27 and TRBJ2-6; D gene unclear. This CDR3 has 17 amino acids. V shed 3 bases and J shed 1 base, with 13 bases lying between them. CDR1 and CDR2 from the germline V gene are MNHEY and SMNVEV (reference sequence). CDR3 DNA: TGTGCCAGCAGTTTCTCTGTTGCTGCGTCTGGGGCCAACGTCCTGACTTTC. This sequence encodes CASSFSVAASGANVLTF.

The J gene is TRBJ1-2, the V gene TRBV2; D is perhaps TRBD1 (6 bases). Germline CDR1 and CDR2: SNHLY and FYNNEI. Trimming cost V 7 bases and J 2 bases, with 11 bases left between them. The CDR3 is made up of 13 amino acids. CDR3 nucleotide sequence: TGTGCCAGCAACTATGACAGGAACTATGGCTACACCTTC. It translates to CASNYDRNYGYTF.

The rearrangement links TRBV18 to TRBJ2-7; D not resolved. Trimming shortened V by 4 bases and J by 6 bases, and 10 bases separated the two germline ends. Germline CDR1 reads KGHSH; CDR2 reads LQKENI. The CDR3 runs 12 residues. CDR3 in amino acids: CASSQITREQYF. The DNA of the CDR3 is TGTGCCAGCTCACAGATCACACGCGAGCAGTACTTC.

The chain links TRBV11-2 to TRBJ1-2, with D maybe TRBD1 (6 bases). This CDR3 has 14 amino acids. Germline loops: CDR1 SGHAT, CDR2 FQNNGV. Between the trimmed V and J ends, which lost 7 bases and 5 bases, there was a span of 17 bases. The CDR3 spells CASTNTGTSYGYTF. The CDR3 DNA reads as TGTGCCAGCACTAATACCGGGACAAGTTATGGCTACACCTTC.

The chain uses TRBV5-1 and TRBJ1-5, with D possibly being TRBD1 (5 bases). Germline V gene sequence: CDR1 SGHRS, CDR2 YFSETQ. The length of the CDR3 is 15 residues. Trimming pared 3 bases from V and 2 bases from J, leaving 12 bases between. CDR3 DNA sequence: TGCGCCAGCAGCTCGGGGGAGGGTGGCAATCAGCCCCAGCATTTT. Encoded protein: CASSSGEGGNQPQHF.

The gene calls are TRBV9 and TRBJ2-7; TRBD1 might be the D (5 bases). Trimming left V 1 base short and J 3 bases short, with 14 bases between. Germline lookup yields CDR1 SGDLS and CDR2 YYNGEE. There are 15 residues in the CDR3. CDR3 sequence reads: CASSVTQTEDYEQYF. The CDR3 DNA is TGTGCCAGCAGCGTAACCCAGACAGAAGACTACGAGCAGTACTTC.

This rearrangement joins TRBV29-1 to TRBJ2-7, with 9 positions matching TRBD1. Germline V gene sequence: CDR1 SQVTM, CDR2 ANQGSEA. After removal of 7 bases from V and 6 bases from J, the junction contained 7 bases not matched to a gene. The length of the CDR3 is 12 residues. The CDR3 region is CSARTGAAEQYF. The CDR3 bases are TGCAGCGCCCGGACAGGGGCGGCCGAGCAGTACTTC.

This clone was picked up one time. The rearrangement links TRBV27 to TRBJ1-6; D not certain. The length of the CDR3 is 15 residues. CDR1 is MNHEY and CDR2 is SMNVEV in the germline V gene (reference sequence). Trimming took 1 base from V and 5 from J, leaving 9 bases between them. CDR3 sequence (DNA): TGTGCCAGCAGTTTATTCGTAAATCATAATTCACCCCTCCACTTT. Encoded protein: CASSLFVNHNSPLHF.

This clone was detected only a few times. This rearrangement joins TRBV6-2 or TRBV6-3 to TRBJ1-5; D call uncertain. The V gene lost 5 bases and the J gene lost 2 bases, with 13 bases spanning the gap. This CDR3 has 15 residues. Germline V lookup: CDR1 MNHEY, CDR2 SVGEGT. The CDR3 region is CASSRGLEGNQPQHF. The CDR3 DNA follows: TGTGCCAGCAGTCGAGGGCTTGAGGGCAATCAGCCCCAGCATTTT.